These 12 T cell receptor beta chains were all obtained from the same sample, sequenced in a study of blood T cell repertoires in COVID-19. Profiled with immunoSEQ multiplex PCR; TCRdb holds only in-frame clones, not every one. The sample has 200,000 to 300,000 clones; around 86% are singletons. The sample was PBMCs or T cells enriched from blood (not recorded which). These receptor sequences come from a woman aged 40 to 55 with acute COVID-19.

The CDR3 reads CASSLTGGWSPLHF. CDR3 sequence (DNA): TGTGCCAGCAGCTTAACAGGGGGGTGGTCACCCCTCCACTTT. The chain couples TRBV27 to TRBJ1-6; 8 nucleotides align to TRBD1. CDR1 is MNHEY, CDR2 SMNVEV, per germline (reference sequence). This CDR3 region has 14 residues. V shed 6 bases and J 10 bases; nucleotides not matched to a gene: 8.

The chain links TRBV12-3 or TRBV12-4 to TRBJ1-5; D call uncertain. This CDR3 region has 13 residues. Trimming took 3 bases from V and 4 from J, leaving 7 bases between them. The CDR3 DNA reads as TGTGCCAGCAGTTTGGGCCTAAATCAGCCCCAGCATTTT. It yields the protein CASSLGLNQPQHF.

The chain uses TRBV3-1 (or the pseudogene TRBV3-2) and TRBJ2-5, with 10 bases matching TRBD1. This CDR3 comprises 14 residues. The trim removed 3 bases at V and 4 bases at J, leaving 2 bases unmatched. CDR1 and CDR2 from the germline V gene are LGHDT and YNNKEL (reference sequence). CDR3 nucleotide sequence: TGTGCCAGCAGCCAGAGGACAGGGGGAGAGACCCAGTACTTC. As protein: CASSQRTGGETQYF.

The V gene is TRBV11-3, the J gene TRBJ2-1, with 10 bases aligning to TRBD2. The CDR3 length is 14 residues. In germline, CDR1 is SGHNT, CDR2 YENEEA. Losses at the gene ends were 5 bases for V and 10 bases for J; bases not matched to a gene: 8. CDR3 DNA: TGTGCCAGCAGCCAGACCACTAGCGGGAACGAGCAGTTCTTC. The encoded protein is CASSQTTSGNEQFF.

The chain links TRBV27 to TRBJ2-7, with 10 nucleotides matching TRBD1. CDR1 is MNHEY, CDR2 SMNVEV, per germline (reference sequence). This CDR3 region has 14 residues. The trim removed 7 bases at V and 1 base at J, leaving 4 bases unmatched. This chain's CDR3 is CASKRQGASYEQYF. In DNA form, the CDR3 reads TGTGCCAGCAAAAGACAGGGGGCATCCTACGAGCAGTACTTC.

The CDR3 bases are TGTGCCAGCAGTCCCGGGACTGAATACAATGAGCAGTTCTTC. The encoded protein is CASSPGTEYNEQFF. The rearrangement links TRBV6-4 to TRBJ2-1, with a tentative D call TRBD2 (6 bases). Germline CDR1 and CDR2: MRHNA and SNTAGT. The CDR3 covers 14 residues. V was clipped by 5 bases and J by 4 bases, with 12 bases between them.

CDR3 protein: CASSQGVDSNQPQHF. The CDR3 DNA sequence: TGTGCCAGCAGCCAAGGTGTAGATAGCAATCAGCCCCAGCATTTT. This chain connects TRBV3-1 (or the pseudogene TRBV3-2) to TRBJ1-5; the D is unclear. V dropped 1 base and J dropped 0 bases, with 7 bases sitting between them. Germline V gives CDR1 LGHDT, CDR2 YNNKEL (reference sequence). CDR3 length: 15 residues.

CDR3 sequence reads: CASSQERVAGTAGELFF. CDR3 sequence (DNA): TGTGCCAGCAGCCAAGAAAGGGTAGCGGGTACTGCCGGGGAGCTGTTTTTT. The chain links TRBV3-1 (or the pseudogene TRBV3-2) to TRBJ2-2; 7 bases fit TRBD2. With V trimmed by 0 bases and J by 6 bases, 10 bases remained unmatched. Germline V lookup: CDR1 LGHDT, CDR2 YNNKEL (reference sequence). This CDR3 has 17 amino acids.

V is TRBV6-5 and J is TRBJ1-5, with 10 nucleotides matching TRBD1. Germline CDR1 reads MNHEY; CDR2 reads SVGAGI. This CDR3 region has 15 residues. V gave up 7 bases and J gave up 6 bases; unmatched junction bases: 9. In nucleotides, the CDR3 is TGTGCCAGCACGTACACCGGGACAGGGGTTCAGCCCCAGCATTTT. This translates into CASTYTGTGVQPQHF.

The CDR3 region has the DNA TGTGCTAGTGGTTTGGACTTTCACGGGGGGACCGGTAATTCACCCCTCCACTTT. Protein product: CASGLDFHGGTGNSPLHF. The V call is TRBV12-5, the J call TRBJ1-6; a weak D match, TRBD1 (5 bases). Germline CDR1 and CDR2: LGHNT and FRNRAP. Trimming removed 1 base at V and 6 bases at J, with 19 bases between. The CDR3 is 18 residues long.

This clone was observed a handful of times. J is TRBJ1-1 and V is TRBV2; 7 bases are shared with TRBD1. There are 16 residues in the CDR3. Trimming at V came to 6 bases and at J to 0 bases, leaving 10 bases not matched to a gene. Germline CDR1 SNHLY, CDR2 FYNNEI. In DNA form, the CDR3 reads TGTGCCAGCAGACAGGAGACAGGGTTTTTGAACACTGAAGCTTTCTTT. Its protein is CASRQETGFLNTEAFF.

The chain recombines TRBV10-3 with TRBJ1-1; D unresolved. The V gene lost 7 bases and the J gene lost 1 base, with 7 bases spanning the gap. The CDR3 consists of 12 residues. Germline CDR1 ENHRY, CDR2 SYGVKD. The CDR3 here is CAITGANTEAFF. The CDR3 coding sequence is TGTGCCATCACGGGAGCGAACACTGAAGCTTTCTTT.